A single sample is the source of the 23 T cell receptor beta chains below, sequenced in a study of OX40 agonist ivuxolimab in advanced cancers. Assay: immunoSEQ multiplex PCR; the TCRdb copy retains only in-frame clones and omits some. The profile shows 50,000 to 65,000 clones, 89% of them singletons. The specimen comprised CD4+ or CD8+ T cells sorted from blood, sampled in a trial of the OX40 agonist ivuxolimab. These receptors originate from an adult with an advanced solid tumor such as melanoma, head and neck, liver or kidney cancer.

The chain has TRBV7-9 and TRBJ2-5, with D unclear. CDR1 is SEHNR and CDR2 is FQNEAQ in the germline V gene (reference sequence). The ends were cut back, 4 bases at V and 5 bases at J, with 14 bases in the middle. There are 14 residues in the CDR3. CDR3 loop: CASSSLVQFETQYF. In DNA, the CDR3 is TGTGCCAGCAGCTCCCTGGTGCAGTTCGAGACCCAGTACTTC.

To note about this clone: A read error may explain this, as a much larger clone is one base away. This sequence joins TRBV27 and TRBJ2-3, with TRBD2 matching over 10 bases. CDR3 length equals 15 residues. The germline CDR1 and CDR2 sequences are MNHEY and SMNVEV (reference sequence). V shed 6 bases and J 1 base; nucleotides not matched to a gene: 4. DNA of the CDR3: TGTGCCAGCAGCCCCGGGACTAGCGGCACAGATACGCAGTATTTT. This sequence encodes CASSPGTSGTDTQYF.

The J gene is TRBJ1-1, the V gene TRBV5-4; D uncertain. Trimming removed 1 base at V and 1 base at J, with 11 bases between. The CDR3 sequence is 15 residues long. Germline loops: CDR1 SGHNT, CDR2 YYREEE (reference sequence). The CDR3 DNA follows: TGTGCCAGCAGCTTGTCGACTAAGACGAACACTGAAGCTTTCTTT. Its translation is CASSLSTKTNTEAFF.

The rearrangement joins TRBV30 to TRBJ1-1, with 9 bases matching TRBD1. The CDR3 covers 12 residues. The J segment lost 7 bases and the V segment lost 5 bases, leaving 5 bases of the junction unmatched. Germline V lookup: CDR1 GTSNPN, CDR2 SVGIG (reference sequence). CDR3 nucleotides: TGTGCCTGGGGTATGGGACAGGGTGAAGCTTTCTTT. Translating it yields CAWGMGQGEAFF.

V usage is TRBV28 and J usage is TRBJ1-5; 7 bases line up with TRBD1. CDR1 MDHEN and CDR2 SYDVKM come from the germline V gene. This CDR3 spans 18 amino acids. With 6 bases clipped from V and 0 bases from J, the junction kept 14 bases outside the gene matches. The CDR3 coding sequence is TGTGCCAGCAGGGTACTTGACAGGGAGGTGTATAGCAATCAGCCCCAGCATTTT. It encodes CASRVLDREVYSNQPQHF.

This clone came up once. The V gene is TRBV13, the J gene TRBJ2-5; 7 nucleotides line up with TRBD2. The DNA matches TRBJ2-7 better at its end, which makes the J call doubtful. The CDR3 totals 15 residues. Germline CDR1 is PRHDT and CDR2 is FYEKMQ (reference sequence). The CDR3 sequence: CASSLGRGSVYEQYF. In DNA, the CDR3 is TGTGCCAGCAGCTTAGGGCGGGGGTCGGTCTACGAGCAGTACTTC.

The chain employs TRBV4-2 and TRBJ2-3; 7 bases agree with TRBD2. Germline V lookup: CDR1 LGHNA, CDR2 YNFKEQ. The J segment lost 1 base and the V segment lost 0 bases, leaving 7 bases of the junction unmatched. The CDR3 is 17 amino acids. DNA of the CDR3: TGTGCCAGCAGCCAAGAAGGACGGGAGGCTCGCACAGATACGCAGTATTTT. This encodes CASSQEGREARTDTQYF.

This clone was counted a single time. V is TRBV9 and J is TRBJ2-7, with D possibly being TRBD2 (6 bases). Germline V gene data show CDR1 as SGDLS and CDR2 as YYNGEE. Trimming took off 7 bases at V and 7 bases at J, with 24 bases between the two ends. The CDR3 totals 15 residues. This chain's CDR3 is CASGDGRLGSGEQYF. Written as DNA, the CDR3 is TGTGCCAGCGGCGATGGGAGACTAGGTTCGGGTGAGCAGTACTTC. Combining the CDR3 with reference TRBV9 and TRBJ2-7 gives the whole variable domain DSGVTQTPKHLITATGQRVTLRCSPRSGDLSVYWYQQSLDQGLQFLIQYYNGEERAKGNILERFSAQQFPDLHSELNLSSLELGDSALYFCASGDGRLGSGEQYFGPGTRLTVT.

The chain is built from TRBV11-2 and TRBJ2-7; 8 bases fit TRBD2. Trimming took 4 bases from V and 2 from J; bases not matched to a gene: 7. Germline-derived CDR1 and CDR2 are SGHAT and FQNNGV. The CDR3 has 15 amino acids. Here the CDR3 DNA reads TGTGCCAGCAGCTCCAGCGGGAGAACAACCTACGAGCAGTACTTC. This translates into CASSSSGRTTYEQYF.

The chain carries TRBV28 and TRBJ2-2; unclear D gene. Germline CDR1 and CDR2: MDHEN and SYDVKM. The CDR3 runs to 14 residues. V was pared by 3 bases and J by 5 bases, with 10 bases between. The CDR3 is CASSFSPATGELFF. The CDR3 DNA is TGTGCCAGCAGTTTCTCACCCGCGACCGGGGAGCTGTTTTTT. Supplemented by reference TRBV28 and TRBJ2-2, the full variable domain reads DVKVTQSSRYLVKRTGEKVFLECVQDMDHENMFWYRQDPGLGLRLIYFSYDVKMKEKGDIPEGYSVSREKKERFSLILESASTNQTSMYLCASSFSPATGELFFGEGSRLTVL.

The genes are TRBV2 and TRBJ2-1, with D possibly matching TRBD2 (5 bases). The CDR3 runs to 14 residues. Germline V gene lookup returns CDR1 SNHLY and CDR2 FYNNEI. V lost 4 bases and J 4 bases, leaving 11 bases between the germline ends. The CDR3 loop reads CASSVGSGYNEQFF. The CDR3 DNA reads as TGTGCCAGCAGTGTAGGCAGCGGTTACAATGAGCAGTTCTTC.

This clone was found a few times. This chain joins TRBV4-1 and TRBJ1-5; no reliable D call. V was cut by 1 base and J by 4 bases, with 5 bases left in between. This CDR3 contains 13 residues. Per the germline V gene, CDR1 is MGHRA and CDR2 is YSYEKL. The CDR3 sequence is CASSQGVNQPQHF. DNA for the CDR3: TGCGCCAGCAGCCAAGGCGTGAATCAGCCCCAGCATTTT.

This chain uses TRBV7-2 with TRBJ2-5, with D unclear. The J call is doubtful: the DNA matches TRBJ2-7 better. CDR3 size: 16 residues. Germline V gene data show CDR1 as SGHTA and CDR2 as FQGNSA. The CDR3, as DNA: TGTGCCAGCAGCCTTACCCTTTCCAGCTTCCCCTACGAGCAGTACTTC. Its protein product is CASSLTLSSFPYEQYF.

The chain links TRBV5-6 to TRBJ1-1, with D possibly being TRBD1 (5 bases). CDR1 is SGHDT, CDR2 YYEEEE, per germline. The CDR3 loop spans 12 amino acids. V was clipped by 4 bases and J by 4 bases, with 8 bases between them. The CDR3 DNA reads TGTGCCAGCAGCCCGGGGGGCACTGAAGCTTTCTTT. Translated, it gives CASSPGGTEAFF.

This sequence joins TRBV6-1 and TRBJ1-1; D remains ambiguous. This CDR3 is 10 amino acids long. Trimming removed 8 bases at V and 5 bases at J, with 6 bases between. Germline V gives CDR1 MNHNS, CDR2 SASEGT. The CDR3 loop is CASRDTEAFF. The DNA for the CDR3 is TGTGCCAGCCGGGATACTGAAGCTTTCTTT.

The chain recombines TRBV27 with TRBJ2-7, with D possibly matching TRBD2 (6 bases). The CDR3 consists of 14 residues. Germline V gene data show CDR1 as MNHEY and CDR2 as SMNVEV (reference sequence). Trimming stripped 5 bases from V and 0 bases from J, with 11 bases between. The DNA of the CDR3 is TGTGCCAGCAGTATTAGCGGTCCCTCCTACGAGCAGTACTTC. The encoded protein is CASSISGPSYEQYF.

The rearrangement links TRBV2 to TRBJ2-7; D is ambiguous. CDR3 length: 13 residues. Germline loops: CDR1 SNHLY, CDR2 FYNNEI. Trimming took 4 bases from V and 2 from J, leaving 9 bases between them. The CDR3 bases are TGTGCCAGCAGTGGAACGGAAACCTACGAGCAGTACTTC. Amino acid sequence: CASSGTETYEQYF. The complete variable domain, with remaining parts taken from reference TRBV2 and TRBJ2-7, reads EPEVTQTPSHQVTQMGQEVILRCVPISNHLYFYWYRQILGQKVEFLVSFYNNEISEKSEIFDDQFSVERPDGSNFTLKIRSTKLEDSAMYFCASSGTETYEQYFGPGTRLTVT.

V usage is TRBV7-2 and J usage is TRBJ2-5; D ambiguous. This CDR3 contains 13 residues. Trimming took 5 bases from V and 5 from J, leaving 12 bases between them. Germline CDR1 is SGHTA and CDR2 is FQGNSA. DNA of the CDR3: TGTGCCAGCAGCCTCATCAATATGGAGACCCAGTACTTC. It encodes CASSLINMETQYF. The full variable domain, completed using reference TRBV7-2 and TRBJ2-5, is GAGVSQSPSNKVTEKGKDVELRCDPISGHTALYWYRQSLGQGLEFLIYFQGNSAPDKSGLPSDRFSAERTGGSVSTLTIQRTQQEDSAVYLCASSLINMETQYFGPGTRLLVL.

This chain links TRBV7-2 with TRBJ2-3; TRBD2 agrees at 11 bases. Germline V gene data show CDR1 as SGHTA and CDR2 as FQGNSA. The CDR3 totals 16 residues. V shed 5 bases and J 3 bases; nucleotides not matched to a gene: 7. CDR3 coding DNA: TGTGCCAGCAGCACAATAGCGGGAGGGTTAACAGATACGCAGTATTTT. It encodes CASSTIAGGLTDTQYF.

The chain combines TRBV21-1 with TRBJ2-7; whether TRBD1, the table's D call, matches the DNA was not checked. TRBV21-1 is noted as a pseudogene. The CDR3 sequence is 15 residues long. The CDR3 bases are TGTGCCGCTGTCAGGGGGCAAGGTCGATCCTACGAGCAGTACTTC. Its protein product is CAAVRGQGRSYEQYF.

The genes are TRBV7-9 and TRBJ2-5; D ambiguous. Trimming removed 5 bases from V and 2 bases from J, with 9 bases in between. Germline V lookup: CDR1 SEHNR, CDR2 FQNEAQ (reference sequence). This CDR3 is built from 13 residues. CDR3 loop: CASSPLRQETQYF. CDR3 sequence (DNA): TGTGCCAGCAGCCCCCTCAGACAAGAGACCCAGTACTTC.

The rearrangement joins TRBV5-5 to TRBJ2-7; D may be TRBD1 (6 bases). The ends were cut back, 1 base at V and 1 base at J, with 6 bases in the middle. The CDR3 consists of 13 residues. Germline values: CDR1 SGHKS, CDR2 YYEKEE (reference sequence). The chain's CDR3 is CASSLTGSYEQYF. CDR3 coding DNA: TGTGCCAGCAGCTTGACAGGGTCCTACGAGCAGTACTTC. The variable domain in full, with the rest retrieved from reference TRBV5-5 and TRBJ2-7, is DAGVTQSPTHLIKTRGQQVTLRCSPISGHKSVSWYQQVLGQGPQFIFQYYEKEERGRGNFPDRFSARQFPNYSSELNVNALLLGDSALYLCASSLTGSYEQYFGPGTRLTVT.

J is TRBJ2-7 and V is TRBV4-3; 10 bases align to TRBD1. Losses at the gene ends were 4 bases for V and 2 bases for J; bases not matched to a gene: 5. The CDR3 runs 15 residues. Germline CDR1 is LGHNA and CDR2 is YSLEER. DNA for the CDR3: TGCGCCAGCAGCCTAGGACAGGGGGGGACCTACGAGCAGTACTTC. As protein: CASSLGQGGTYEQYF.